This TCR beta chain was captured in a study of blood T cell repertoires in COVID-19 (dated by TCRdb to 2020 to 2021). As for the study more broadly: The collaborator samples originated in the United States, Italy and Spain and spanned the acute and convalescent phases of COVID-19. The prospective study material was composed of cDNA or gDNA derived from T cells, B-cell-depleted T cells, or PBMCs. The dataset comprised deeply sampled blood TCRbeta repertoires from subjects exposed to, actively infected with, or recovered from COVID-19. The repertoires were released in a freely available public database intended as a resource for research on the immune response to SARS-CoV-2. The samples were drawn from two sources: the first 160 participants of the ongoing ImmuneRACE study, and 1,000 to 1,500 subjects contributed by 6 global collaborators. A de-identified subject ID, COVID-19 status, age in years and sex were almost always included in the sample metadata. Where available, HLA class I and class II types were obtained from metadata supplied by the sample provider rather than from assay-based typing.

Clipping removes 0 bases from V and 5 bases from J, with 2 as the unmatched junction base count. Counted from cysteine to phenylalanine, this CDR3 has 15 amino acids. The DNA shown is the 45-base CDR3, in frame from base 1. CDR1 and CDR2 were assigned from the germline V gene as MNHNS and SASEGT. As for this clone: Its specific antigen is unknown. There are no base qualities to consult, and no much larger clone falls within one base.

The full study reports these points: The quantity of clinical and demographic metadata differed by source and by participant and was supplied without curation.

TCRbeta CDR3 regions were amplified from genomic DNA by means of the immunoSEQ Assay, a bias-controlled multiplex PCR. The study's processing was this. Nucleated cell counts per sample were estimated from amplification of reference gene primers within the assay. To quantify the absolute abundance of each unique TCRbeta CDR3 rearrangement, sequence reads were collapsed and filtered. Productive Simpson clonality was computed per sample as the square root of Simpson's diversity index over productive rearrangements. TCRdb mirrors the immuneACCESS table, restricted to in-frame sequences. Some clones are absent from its copies; in checked studies, under half trace to an unresolved V gene, and the reason for the others is unknown. That table is the source of V, J and clone size, and D and trimming were worked out from the DNA. The sample includes about 270,000 clones, with about 89% observed a single time. The ten top clones hold around 8.8% of the sample.

Collaborating institutions collected whole blood in K2EDTA tubes following their own protocols. For TCRbeta analysis, collaborators shipped samples as frozen whole blood, isolated PBMCs, or DNA extracted from either of those sample types. The sequence was obtained from a man aged 40-49 years with active or convalescent COVID-19. The sequenced sample was peripheral blood. The V and J segments used are TRBV6-1 and TRBJ1-1; the central 11 bases match TRBD1. Read as DNA, the sequence is TGTGCCAGCAGTGAAGCTGGACAGGGGGCTACTGAAGCTTTCTTT. It encodes CASSEAGQGATEAFF.